The subject of this entry is one T cell receptor (beta chain). The sample comes from a study of shared clonotypes between healthy human individuals. Per germline, CDR1 MNHNY and CDR2 SVGAGI (reference sequence). The J segment lost 4 bases and the V segment lost 5 bases, leaving 7 bases of the junction unmatched. CDR3 length: 15 residues. Clones were read by immunoSEQ multiplex PCR, and TCRdb kept only the in-frame ones, dropping some. The data contain about 2.4 million clones, more than 85% of them singletons. This sequence joins TRBV6-6 and TRBJ2-1, with 8 bases lining up with TRBD2. This TCR derives from a man aged 18 to 30 in good health. Some clones in this sample may be carry-over from other donors' samples. The specimen was naive CD4+ T cells from PBMCs. The subset was: CD45RA+ positively selected. CDR3 DNA: TGTGCCAGCAGTACGGGAGGGCCGCGTTACAATGAGCAGTTCTTC. Protein product: CASSTGGPRYNEQFF.